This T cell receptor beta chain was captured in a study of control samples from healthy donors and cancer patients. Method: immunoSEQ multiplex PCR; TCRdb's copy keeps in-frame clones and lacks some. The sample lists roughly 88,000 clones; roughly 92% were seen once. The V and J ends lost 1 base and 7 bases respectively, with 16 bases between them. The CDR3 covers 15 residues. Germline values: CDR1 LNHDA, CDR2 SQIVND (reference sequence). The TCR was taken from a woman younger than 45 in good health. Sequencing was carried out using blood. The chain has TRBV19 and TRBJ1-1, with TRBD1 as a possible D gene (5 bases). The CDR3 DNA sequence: TGTGCCAGTAGTATAGTTAACGGGGGTCAGGGTGAAGCTTTCTTT. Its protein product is CASSIVNGGQGEAFF.